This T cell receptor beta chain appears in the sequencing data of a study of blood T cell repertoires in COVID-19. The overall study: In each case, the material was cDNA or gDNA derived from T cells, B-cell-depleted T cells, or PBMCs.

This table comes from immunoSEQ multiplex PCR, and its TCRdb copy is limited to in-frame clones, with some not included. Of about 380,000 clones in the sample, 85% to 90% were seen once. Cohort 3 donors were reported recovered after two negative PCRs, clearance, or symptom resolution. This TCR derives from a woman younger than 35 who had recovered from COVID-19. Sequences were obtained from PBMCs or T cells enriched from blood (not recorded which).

CDR3 nucleotide sequence: TGTGCCAGCAGCGTGGGCAGGGCACAGACCAATGAGCAGTTCTTC. This sequence encodes CASSVGRAQTNEQFF. The rearrangement uses TRBV9 and TRBJ2-1, with TRBD1 as a possible D gene (5 bases). The CDR3 contains 15 residues. V lost 2 bases and J lost 6, with 15 bases in between. Germline CDR1 and CDR2: SGDLS and YYNGEE.